This T cell receptor (beta chain) was profiled in a study of Ad26.COV2.S vaccination and SARS-CoV-2 variants. General study points: Total T cell responses were possibly underestimated by TCR breadth and depth analyses.

V lost 4 bases to trimming and J lost 1 base; unmatched junction nucleotides: 3. The germline gives CDR1 MGHRA, CDR2 YSYEKL. The CDR3 runs 14 residues. A remark on this clone: Its specificity is unknown.

Generated by immunoSEQ multiplex PCR, the TCRdb table keeps only in-frame clones and is missing some. The sample lists some 180,000 clones; approximately 90% were seen once. The sample was peripheral blood, taken after recovery from COVID-19. The chain has TRBV4-1 and TRBJ2-5, with 7 bases identical to TRBD1. The TCR sequence derives from a human donor who had recovered from COVID-19. CDR3 nucleotides: TGCGCCAGCAGCCCGGGACAGAGCCAAGAGACCCAGTACTTC. Amino acid sequence: CASSPGQSQETQYF.